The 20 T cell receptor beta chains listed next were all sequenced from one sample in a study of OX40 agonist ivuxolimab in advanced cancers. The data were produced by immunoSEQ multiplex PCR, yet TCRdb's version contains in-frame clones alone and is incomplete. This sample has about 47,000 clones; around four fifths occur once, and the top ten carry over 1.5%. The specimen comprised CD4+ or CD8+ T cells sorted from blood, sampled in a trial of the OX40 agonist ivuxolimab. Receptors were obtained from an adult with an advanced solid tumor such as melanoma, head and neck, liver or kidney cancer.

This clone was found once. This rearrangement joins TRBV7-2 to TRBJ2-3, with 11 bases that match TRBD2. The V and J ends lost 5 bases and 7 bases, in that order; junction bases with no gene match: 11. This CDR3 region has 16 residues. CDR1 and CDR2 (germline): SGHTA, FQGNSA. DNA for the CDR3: TGTGCCAGCAGCGGGGGACTAGCGGTGAAGCTGTATACGCAGTATTTT. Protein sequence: CASSGGLAVKLYTQYF.

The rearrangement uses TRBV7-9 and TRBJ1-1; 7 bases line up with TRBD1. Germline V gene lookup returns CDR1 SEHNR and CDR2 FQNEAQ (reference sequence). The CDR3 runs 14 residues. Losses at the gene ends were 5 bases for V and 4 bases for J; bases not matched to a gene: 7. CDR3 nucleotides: TGTGCCAGCAGCGATACAGGGGTGGTCACTGAAGCTTTCTTT. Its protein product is CASSDTGVVTEAFF.

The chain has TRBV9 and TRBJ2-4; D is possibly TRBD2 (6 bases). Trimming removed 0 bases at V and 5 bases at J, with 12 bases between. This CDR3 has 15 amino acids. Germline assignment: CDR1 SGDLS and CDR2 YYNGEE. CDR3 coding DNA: TGTGCCAGCAGCGTAGCTTCGGGGGATCAAAACATTCAGTACTTC. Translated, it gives CASSVASGDQNIQYF.

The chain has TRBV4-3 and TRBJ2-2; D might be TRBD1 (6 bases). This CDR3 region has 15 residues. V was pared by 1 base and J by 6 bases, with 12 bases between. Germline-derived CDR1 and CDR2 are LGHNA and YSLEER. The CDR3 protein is CASSQVIQGSGELFF. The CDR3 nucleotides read TGCGCCAGCAGCCAAGTAATACAGGGCTCCGGGGAGCTGTTTTTT.

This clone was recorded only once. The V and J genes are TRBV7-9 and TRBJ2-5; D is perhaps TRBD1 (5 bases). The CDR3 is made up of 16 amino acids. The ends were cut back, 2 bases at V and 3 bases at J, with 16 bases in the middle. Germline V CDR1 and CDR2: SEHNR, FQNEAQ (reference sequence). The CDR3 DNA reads TGTGCCAGCAGCTTATCCAGGGCGTCACGGGAAGAGACCCAGTACTTC. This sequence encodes CASSLSRASREETQYF.

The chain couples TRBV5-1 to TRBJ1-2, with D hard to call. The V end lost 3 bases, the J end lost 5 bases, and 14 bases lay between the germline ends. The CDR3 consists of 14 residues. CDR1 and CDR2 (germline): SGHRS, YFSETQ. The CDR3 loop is CASSYSTRDYGYTF. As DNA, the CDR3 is TGCGCCAGCAGCTACTCAACAAGGGATTATGGCTACACCTTC.

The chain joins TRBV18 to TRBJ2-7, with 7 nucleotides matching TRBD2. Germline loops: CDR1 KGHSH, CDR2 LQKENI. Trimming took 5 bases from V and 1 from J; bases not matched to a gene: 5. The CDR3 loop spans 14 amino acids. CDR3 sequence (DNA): TGTGCCAGCTCAACCGGGACTACGTCCTACGAGCAGTACTTC. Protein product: CASSTGTTSYEQYF.

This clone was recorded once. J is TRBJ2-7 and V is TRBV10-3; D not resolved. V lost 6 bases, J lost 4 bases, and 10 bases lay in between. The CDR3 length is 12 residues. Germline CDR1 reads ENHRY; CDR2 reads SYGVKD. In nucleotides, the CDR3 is TGTGCCATCAGCACGACGGTTTACGAGCAGTACTTC. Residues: CAISTTVYEQYF.

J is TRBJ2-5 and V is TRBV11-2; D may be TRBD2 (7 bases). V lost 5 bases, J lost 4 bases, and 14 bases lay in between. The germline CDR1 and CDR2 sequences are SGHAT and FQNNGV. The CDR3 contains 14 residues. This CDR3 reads CASSINREGETQYF. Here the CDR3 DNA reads TGTGCCAGCAGCATCAACAGGGAGGGAGAGACCCAGTACTTC.

Here the CDR3 reads CASSLAGRVDTQYF. The CDR3 DNA sequence: TGTGCCAGCAGCTTGGCGGGGCGGGTAGATACGCAGTATTTT. This rearrangement joins TRBV5-5 to TRBJ2-3; D possibly uses TRBD1 or TRBD2 (5 bases each). The germline V gene has CDR1 SGHKS and CDR2 YYEKEE (reference sequence). V was clipped by 0 bases and J by 5 bases, with 10 bases between them. This CDR3 region has 14 residues.

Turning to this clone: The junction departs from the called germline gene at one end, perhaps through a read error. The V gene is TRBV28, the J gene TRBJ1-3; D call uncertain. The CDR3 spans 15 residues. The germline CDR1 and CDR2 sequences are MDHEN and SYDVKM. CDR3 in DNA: TGTGTCAGCAGTTTAAGCGTCAGCTCTGGAAACACCATATATTTT. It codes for CVSSLSVSSGNTIYF. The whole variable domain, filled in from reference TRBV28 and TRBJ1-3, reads DVKVTQSSRYLVKRTGEKVFLECVQDMDHENMFWYRQDPGLGLRLIYFSYDVKMKEKGDIPEGYSVSREKKERFSLILESASTNQTSMYLCVSSLSVSSGNTIYFGEGSWLTVV.

The CDR3 is CASSPRIYRSYEQYF. The CDR3 DNA sequence: TGTGCCAGCAGCCCGCGAATATATCGTTCCTACGAGCAGTACTTC. V gene TRBV7-6 combines with J gene TRBJ2-7; D not resolved. Trimming shortened V by 5 bases and J by 1 base, and 15 bases separated the two germline ends. Germline-derived CDR1 and CDR2 are SGHVS and FNYEAQ. This CDR3 spans 15 amino acids.

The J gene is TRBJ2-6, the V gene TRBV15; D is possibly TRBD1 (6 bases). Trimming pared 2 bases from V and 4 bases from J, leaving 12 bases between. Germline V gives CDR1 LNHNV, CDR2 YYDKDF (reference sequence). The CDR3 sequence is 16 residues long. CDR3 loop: CATSRQTGSGANVLTF. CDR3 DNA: TGTGCCACCAGCAGACAAACAGGGTCCGGGGCCAACGTCCTGACTTTC. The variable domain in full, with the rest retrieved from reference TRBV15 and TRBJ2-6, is DAMVIQNPRYQVTQFGKPVTLSCSQTLNHNVMYWYQQKSSQAPKLLFHYYDKDFNNEADTPDNFQSRRPNTSFCFLDIRSPGLGDTAMYLCATSRQTGSGANVLTFGAGSRLTVL.

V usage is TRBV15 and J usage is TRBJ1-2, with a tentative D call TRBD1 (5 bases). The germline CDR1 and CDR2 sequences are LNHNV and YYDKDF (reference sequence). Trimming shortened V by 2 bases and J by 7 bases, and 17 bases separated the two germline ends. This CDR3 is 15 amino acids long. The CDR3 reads CATSRRFQGRSGYTF. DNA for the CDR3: TGTGCCACCAGCAGACGATTCCAGGGAAGGAGTGGCTACACCTTC.

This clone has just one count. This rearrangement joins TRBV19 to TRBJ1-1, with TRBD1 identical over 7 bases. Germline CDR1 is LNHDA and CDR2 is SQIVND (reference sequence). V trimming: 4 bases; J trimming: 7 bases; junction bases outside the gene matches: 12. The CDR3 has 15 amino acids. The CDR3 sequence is CASSTQDRFPDEAFF. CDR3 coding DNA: TGTGCCAGTAGTACCCAGGACAGGTTTCCGGATGAAGCTTTCTTT.

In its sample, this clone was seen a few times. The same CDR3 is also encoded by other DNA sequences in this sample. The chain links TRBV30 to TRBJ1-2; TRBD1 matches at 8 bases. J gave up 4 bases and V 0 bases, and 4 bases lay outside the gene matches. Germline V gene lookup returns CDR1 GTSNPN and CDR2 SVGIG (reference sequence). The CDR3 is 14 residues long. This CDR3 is CAWSVRRGLYGYTF. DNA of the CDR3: TGTGCCTGGAGTGTACGCAGGGGGCTCTATGGCTACACCTTC.

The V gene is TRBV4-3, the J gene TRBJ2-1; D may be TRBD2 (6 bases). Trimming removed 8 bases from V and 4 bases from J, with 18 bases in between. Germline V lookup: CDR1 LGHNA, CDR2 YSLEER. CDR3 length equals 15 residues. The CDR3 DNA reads TGCGCCAGCGCAGATTCCGGGAGAGGGTACAATGAGCAGTTCTTC. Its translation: CASADSGRGYNEQFF.

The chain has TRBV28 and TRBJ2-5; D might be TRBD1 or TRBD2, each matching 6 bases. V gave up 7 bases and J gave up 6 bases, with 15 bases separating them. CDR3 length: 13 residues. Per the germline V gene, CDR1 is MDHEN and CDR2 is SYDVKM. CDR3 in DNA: TGTGCCAGCACCACCGGGGGCGTGAAGACCCAGTACTTC. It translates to CASTTGGVKTQYF.

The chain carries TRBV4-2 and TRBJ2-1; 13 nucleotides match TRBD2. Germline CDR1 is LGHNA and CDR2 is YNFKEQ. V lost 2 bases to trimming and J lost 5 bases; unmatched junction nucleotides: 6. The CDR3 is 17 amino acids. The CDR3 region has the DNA TGTGCCAGCAGCCAACGAGGACTAGCGGGAGCCAACAATGAGCAGTTCTTC. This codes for CASSQRGLAGANNEQFF.

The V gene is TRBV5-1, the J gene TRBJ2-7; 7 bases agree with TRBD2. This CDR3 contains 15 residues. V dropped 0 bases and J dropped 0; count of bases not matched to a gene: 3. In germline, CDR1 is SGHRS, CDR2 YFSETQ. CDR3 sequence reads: CASSLGGGTSYEQYF. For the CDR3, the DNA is TGCGCCAGCAGCTTGGGGGGAGGGACCTCCTACGAGCAGTACTTC.